The T cell receptor (beta chain) under discussion was sequenced for a study of T cells in Graves' hyperthyroidism and ophthalmopathy. Study-level points and caveats: Median prediction lead before ophthalmopathy onset was 6.5 months with the model. Blood samples included most of the expanded thyroid clonotypes exceeding 0.001.

RNA transcripts yielded amplified TCR beta CDR3 regions. A first-round RT-PCR of the TCR CDR3 used the HTBI primer set. TCRdb re-called the multiplex PCR reads through MiXCR, storing one row per CDR3 protein. The profile shows 350,000 to 400,000 distinct CDR3 sequences, approximately 20% of them singletons. The length of the CDR3 is 15 residues. The ends were cut back, 7 bases at V and 1 base at J, with 14 bases in the middle. CDR1 is MNHNS, CDR2 SASEGT, per germline. Details on this clonotype: Its specificity is unknown.

Each patient was aged 18 to 65 and had newly diagnosed hyperthyroidism of under 2 months' duration. Fresh peripheral blood, 8 to 10 ml, was the source of the PBMCs. The gene calls are TRBV6-1 and TRBJ1-5; no firm D call. The source is a woman aged 18-29 years with Graves' hyperthyroidism. Sequenced: blood. This CDR3 is CASNGRRRSNQPQHF. DNA of the CDR3: TGTGCCAGCAACGGCCGGAGGAGGAGCAATCAGCCCCAGCATTTT.